A selection of T cell receptor beta chains follows, all from one sample in a study of metastatic and nonmetastatic thyroid tumors. With MiXCR, TCRdb called clones anew from the PCR reads. The sample lists over 15,000 clones; approximately 30% were seen once. Sequences were obtained from tumor tissue. These receptors all come from a female donor with papillary thyroid cancer or a benign thyroid nodule (not recorded which). Some clones in this sample may be carry-over from other donors' samples. Each CDR3 is given with its conserved first and last residue. A D gene is named only where the DNA matches it firmly. Clone size is stated in some rows and not others, as once, few, many or a class when expanded.

.	TRBV6-1	17	TRBJ1-1	few	TGTGCCAGCAGTGAAAAGGCGGCAGGGCTCATTAACACTGAAGCTTTCTTT	CASSEKAAGLINTEAFF
.	TRBV9	15	TRBJ1-6	.	TGTGCCAGCAGCGTACAAGCAGTCTATAATTCACCCCTCCACTTT	CASSVQAVYNSPLHF
.	TRBV9	15	TRBJ2-1	many	TGTGCCAGCAGCGTTAGCGGCATTTCCTACAATGAGCAGTTCTTC	CASSVSGISYNEQFF
.	TRBV27	14	TRBJ2-1	medium-sized	TGTGCCAGCAGTTTGACGCGGGGAAACAATGAGCAGTTCTTC	CASSLTRGNNEQFF
.	TRBV5-1	14	TRBJ2-7	.	TGCGCCAGCAGCCCGGAGTTGAGCGGATACGAGCAGTACTTC	CASSPELSGYEQYF
.	TRBV11-2	15	TRBJ2-6	medium-sized	TGTGCCAGCAGCTTTCAGGGAACCGGGGCCAACGTCCTGACTTTC	CASSFQGTGANVLTF
.	TRBV5-1	15	TRBJ2-7	many	TGCGCCAGCAGCAGCCGACAGAGCAGAGGGGACGAGCAGTACTTC	CASSSRQSRGDEQYF
.	TRBV18	14	TRBJ2-3	.	TGTGCCAGCCCCCCTATGGGGAGGACAGATACGCAGTATTTT	CASPPMGRTDTQYF
.	TRBV3-1	13	TRBJ1-2	.	TGTGCCAGCAGCCAAGATTTGCGGGATGGCTACACCTTC	CASSQDLRDGYTF
.	TRBV7-3	17	TRBJ2-6	.	TGTGCCAGCAGCTTTGACCCCCAGGGCCGCGGGGCCAACGTCCTGACTTTC	CASSFDPQGRGANVLTF
TRBD2	TRBV27	15	TRBJ2-5	few	TGTGCCAGCAGATTATGGGGGGGGGACCAAGAGACCCAGTACTTC	CASRLWGGDQETQYF
.	TRBV12-3/TRBV12-4	13	TRBJ2-7	.	TGTGCCAGCAGTTTAATCCCCAACGGGGAGCAGTACTTC	CASSLIPNGEQYF
.	TRBV6-1	15	TRBJ1-5	many	TGTGCCATTAGTGACAGAACCCTAATCAATCAGCCCCAGCATTTT	CAISDRTLINQPQHF
.	TRBV6-1	15	TRBJ2-2	few	TGTGCCAGCAGTGAATTATGGTCGGGCACCGGGGAGCTGTTTTTC	CASSELWSGTGELFF
.	TRBV27	13	TRBJ1-4	medium-sized	TGTGCCAGCAGTTGGGGGTCAAGGGAAAAACTGTTTTTT	CASSWGSREKLFF
.	TRBV6-2/TRBV6-3	13	TRBJ2-7	.	TGTGCCAGCACCATCAGGGGATACGACGAGCAGTACTTC	CASTIRGYDEQYF
.	TRBV13	19	TRBJ2-1	.	TGTGCCAGCAGCTTCCAGAATCGAGCGGGTCCGAGGTCTACCAATGAGCAGTTCTTC	CASSFQNRAGPRSTNEQFF
.	TRBV14	14	TRBJ2-1	many	TGTGCCAGCAGCCAGGTGGAACCTCGCAATGAGCAGTTCTTC	CASSQVEPRNEQFF
TRBD1	TRBV29-1	13	TRBJ1-1	many	TGCAGCGTTCGGAGGGGGCTTGACACTGAAGCTTTCTTT	CSVRRGLDTEAFF
TRBD2	TRBV6-5	15	TRBJ2-7	many	TGTGCCAGCAGTTACTCGAGCGGGAGCGGCTACGAGCAGTACTTC	CASSYSSGSGYEQYF
.	TRBV19	14	TRBJ1-1	.	TGTGCCAGTACCTTGTACGGGAAGCAAACTGAAGCTTTCTTT	CASTLYGKQTEAFF
.	TRBV6-1	14	TRBJ2-2	.	TGTGCCAGCACGCCTGGATCGAACACCGGGGAACTGTTTTTT	CASTPGSNTGELFF
.	TRBV18	15	TRBJ2-3	many	TGTGCCAGCTCACAAAGCATTCGCGGCACAGATACGCAGTATTTT	CASSQSIRGTDTQYF
TRBD2	TRBV28	15	TRBJ2-1	few	TGTGCCAGCAGTTTAGTAGCGGGAACCTACAATGAGCAGTTCTTC	CASSLVAGTYNEQFF
.	TRBV6-1	15	TRBJ1-5	.	TGTGCCAGCAGGGGCAACAGCGACTATAATCAGTCCCAGCATTTT	CASRGNSDYNQSQHF
TRBD1	TRBV7-2	13	TRBJ2-7	many	TGTGCCAGCAGCTTAAACAGGGGGTACGAGCAGTACTTC	CASSLNRGYEQYF
.	TRBV6-6	15	TRBJ2-1	many	TGTGCCAGCAGTTACGTCCTAACCCCCGGGGGTGAGCAGTTCTTC	CASSYVLTPGGEQFF
.	TRBV2	13	TRBJ1-4	.	TGTGCCAGCGGGGAACAGGGAGGGTTGAGACTGTTTTTT	CASGEQGGLRLFF
.	TRBV20-1	13	TRBJ2-7	many	TGCAGTGCTAGATGCCCAACTGTGTACGAGCAGTACTTC	CSARCPTVYEQYF
TRBD1	TRBV9	15	TRBJ1-2	.	TGTGCCAGCAGCGATGGGACAGCGAGAAGCTATGGCTACACCTTC	CASSDGTARSYGYTF
.	TRBV5-6	16	TRBJ1-5	.	TGTGCCAGCAGTTTCTTCTCGGACGGTAGCAATCAGCCCCAGCATTTT	CASSFFSDGSNQPQHF
TRBD2	TRBV7-8	16	TRBJ2-7	.	TGTGCCAGCAGCTTTCTAGCGGGAGAAGCCTCATACGAGCAGTACTTC	CASSFLAGEASYEQYF
.	TRBV11-1	16	TRBJ2-1	.	TGTGCCAGCAGCTATATTAGCGCTAGCTCCTACAATGAGCAGTTCTTC	CASSYISASSYNEQFF
.	TRBV24-1	13	TRBJ2-7	.	TGTGCCACCAGTGGTCAGGGCTCCTACGAGCAGTACTTC	CATSGQGSYEQYF
.	TRBV20-1	13	TRBJ2-1	many	TGCAGTGCTAGAGATGGACTCTACAATGAGCAGTTCTTC	CSARDGLYNEQFF